The 8 T cell receptor beta chains given below trace back to one sample, sequenced in a study of blood T cell repertoires in COVID-19. Generated by immunoSEQ multiplex PCR, the TCRdb table keeps only in-frame clones and is missing some. The table lists some 200,000 clones, 80% to 90% of them singletons. The material sequenced was PBMCs or T cells enriched from blood (not recorded which). These receptors came from a woman aged 45-65 years in a cohort exposed to, infected with or recovered from COVID-19 (not recorded which).

V and J are TRBV5-1 and TRBJ2-5, with TRBD1 matching 8 bases. CDR3 length: 12 amino acids. V gave up 4 bases and J gave up 6 bases; unmatched junction bases: 2. Germline CDR1 SGHRS, CDR2 YFSETQ. CDR3 sequence: CASSGQGKTQYF. CDR3 nucleotide sequence: TGCGCCAGCAGCGGACAGGGAAAGACCCAGTACTTC.

The chain links TRBV18 to TRBJ1-5; D is unresolved. Trimming pared 1 base from V and 7 bases from J, leaving 17 bases between. The germline CDR1 and CDR2 sequences are KGHSH and LQKENI. CDR3 length equals 16 residues. CDR3 in amino acids: CASSPRPPQAGQPQHF. The CDR3 DNA sequence: TGTGCCAGCTCACCACGGCCCCCCCAGGCGGGGCAGCCCCAGCATTTT.

This chain uses TRBV4-2 with TRBJ1-1, with a possible D match to TRBD1 (6 bases). The CDR3 loop spans 15 amino acids. Germline CDR1 LGHNA, CDR2 YNFKEQ. Trimming stripped 4 bases from V and 3 bases from J, with 15 bases between. Here the CDR3 reads CASSPEPQGYTEAFF. For the CDR3, the DNA is TGTGCCAGCAGCCCCGAGCCACAGGGTTACACTGAAGCTTTCTTT.

This chain joins TRBV7-9 and TRBJ2-2; TRBD1 matches at 8 bases. The germline V gene encodes CDR1 SEHNR and CDR2 FQNEAQ (reference sequence). V lost 5 bases, J lost 5 bases, and 1 base stayed unmatched. The CDR3 sequence is 13 residues long. The CDR3 sequence: CASSRTGTGELFF. The CDR3 nucleotides are TGTGCCAGCAGCCGGACAGGGACCGGGGAGCTGTTTTTT.

V and J are TRBV10-1 and TRBJ1-4; 8 nucleotides align to TRBD1. With V trimmed by 3 bases and J by 8 bases, 11 bases remained unmatched. The CDR3 spans 16 residues. The V gene's germline CDR1 is WNHNN and CDR2 SYGVQD (reference sequence). The CDR3 loop is CASSELGTGDAEKLFF. CDR3 sequence (DNA): TGCGCCAGCAGTGAACTCGGGACAGGCGATGCGGAAAAACTGTTTTTT.

The genes are TRBV11-3 and TRBJ1-2, with 9 bases that match TRBD1. V trimming: 1 base; J trimming: 7 bases; junction bases outside the gene matches: 22. The CDR3 is 20 amino acids. Germline V gene data show CDR1 as SGHNT and CDR2 as YENEEA. CDR3 bases: TGTGCCAGCAGCTTAGGATCGGGAACAGGGGGCGCAAAGGCGGTGGGTGGCTACACCTTC. Protein: CASSLGSGTGGAKAVGGYTF.

The gene calls are TRBV5-5 and TRBJ2-7; 7 bases map to TRBD2. After removal of 4 bases from V and 4 bases from J, the junction contained 5 bases not matched to a gene. Germline CDR1 reads SGHKS; CDR2 reads YYEKEE (reference sequence). The CDR3 consists of 13 residues. Written as DNA, the CDR3 is TGTGCCAGCAGCCCTGGGACTAAATACGAGCAGTACTTC. This codes for CASSPGTKYEQYF. The full variable domain, with the rest looked up from reference TRBV5-5 and TRBJ2-7, is DAGVTQSPTHLIKTRGQQVTLRCSPISGHKSVSWYQQVLGQGPQFIFQYYEKEERGRGNFPDRFSARQFPNYSSELNVNALLLGDSALYLCASSPGTKYEQYFGPGTRLTVT.

This chain joins TRBV7-2 and TRBJ2-3; D remains ambiguous. Germline lookup yields CDR1 SGHTA and CDR2 FQGNSA. V was pared by 6 bases and J by 4 bases, with 11 bases between. This CDR3 is 13 amino acids long. The CDR3 reads CASSSDWSDTQYF. As DNA, the CDR3 is TGTGCCAGCAGTTCAGATTGGTCAGATACGCAGTATTTT.